Below, 29 T cell receptor beta chains from the same sample are listed, as sequenced in a study of T cell changes during pregnancy in multiple sclerosis. Clones were read by immunoSEQ multiplex PCR, and TCRdb kept only the in-frame ones, dropping some. The data hold about 59,000 clones, with around 90% observed a single time. Sample: peripheral blood, taken before pregnancy. The source is a female donor with multiple sclerosis, enrolled in a pregnancy study.

The rearrangement uses TRBV2 and TRBJ2-3; 8 bases align to TRBD2. J lost 5 bases, V lost 11 bases, and 12 bases had no gene match. The germline V gene has CDR1 SNHLY and CDR2 FYNNEI. The CDR3 is made up of 14 amino acids. In nucleotides, the CDR3 is TGTGCCGGAGGGCGGGGGGCCACCAGAGATACGCAGTATTTT. Amino acids: CAGGRGATRDTQYF.

The chain combines TRBV5-8 with TRBJ2-3; D remains unclear. V lost 0 bases and J lost 2, with 10 bases in between. The CDR3 is 15 amino acids. Germline values: CDR1 SGHTS, CDR2 YDEGEE. CDR3 DNA sequence: TGTGCCAGCAGCTTGGGAGCGAGTTTCACAGATACGCAGTATTTT. Translating gives CASSLGASFTDTQYF. Looking up the rest from reference TRBV5-8 and TRBJ2-3 gives the full variable domain: EAGVTQSPTHLIKTRGQQATLRCSPISGHTSVYWYQQALGLGLQFLLWYDEGEERNRGNFPPRFSGRQFPNYSSELNVNALELEDSALYLCASSLGASFTDTQYFGPGTRLTVL.

J is TRBJ1-2 and V is TRBV2; D might be TRBD1 (5 bases). The CDR3 has 13 residues. CDR1 is SNHLY and CDR2 is FYNNEI in the germline V gene. V was shortened by 7 bases and J by 8 bases, with 17 bases between the two germline ends. CDR3 region: CASKGIDRVGYTF. The CDR3 DNA reads TGTGCCAGCAAAGGTATCGACAGAGTGGGCTACACCTTC.

The rearrangement uses TRBV18 and TRBJ1-2; 7 nucleotides match TRBD1. Germline trimming cut 2 bases from V and 4 bases from J; bases unmatched to any gene: 13. The CDR3 is 17 amino acids. The germline V gene has CDR1 KGHSH and CDR2 LQKENI. CDR3 in amino acids: CASSPTPIVRGSYGYTF. CDR3 in DNA: TGTGCCAGCTCACCAACTCCAATAGTCAGGGGGAGCTATGGCTACACCTTC.

The genes are TRBV9 and TRBJ2-5; D gene unclear. This CDR3 contains 13 residues. CDR1 SGDLS and CDR2 YYNGEE come from the germline V gene. The V end lost 4 bases, the J end lost 5 bases, and 12 bases lay between the germline ends. CDR3 coding DNA: TGTGCCAGCAGCATGGGCCCAAGGGAGACCCAGTACTTC. Encoded protein: CASSMGPRETQYF.

The DNA of the CDR3 is TGTGCCAGCAGCTTGGGTGGGGGCGCAGATGAAAAACTGTTTTTT. This translates into CASSLGGGADEKLFF. The J gene is TRBJ1-4, the V gene TRBV5-6; D might be TRBD1 (6 bases). The CDR3 is 15 residues long. Germline V gene data show CDR1 as SGHDT and CDR2 as YYEEEE. The germline V and J ends were trimmed by 0 bases and 6 bases, with 12 bases remaining between them.

The rearrangement links TRBV30 to TRBJ1-1, with a tentative D call TRBD1 (6 bases). The CDR3 spans 14 residues. V was trimmed by 1 base and J by 6 bases, leaving 15 bases between them. CDR1 is GTSNPN, CDR2 SVGIG, per germline (reference sequence). CDR3 sequence (DNA): TGTGCCTGGAGTGCCCTACAGGGATCCTCTGAAGCTTTCTTT. Protein sequence: CAWSALQGSSEAFF.

This sequence joins TRBV19 and TRBJ1-2; D is unclear. CDR1 is LNHDA, CDR2 SQIVND, per germline (reference sequence). The CDR3 loop spans 16 amino acids. With 1 base removed from V and 4 bases from J, the gap between germline ends came to 16 bases. The CDR3 DNA reads as TGTGCCAGTAGTATAGGGGGATTCGGGGTAATCTATGGCTACACCTTC. It is translated as CASSIGGFGVIYGYTF.

The rearrangement uses TRBV7-3 and TRBJ1-2; D may be TRBD1 (6 bases). This CDR3 spans 13 amino acids. The ends were cut back, 3 bases at V and 4 bases at J, with 9 bases in the middle. Germline V CDR1 and CDR2: SGHTA, FQGTGA. Written as DNA, the CDR3 is TGTGCCAGCAGCTTGGGGGGGGCCTATGGCTACACCTTC. Translation: CASSLGGAYGYTF.

This chain uses TRBV4-3 with TRBJ1-4, with TRBD1 matching over 8 bases. CDR3 length: 17 residues. The germline CDR1 and CDR2 sequences are LGHNA and YSLEER. The junction had 10 bases not matched to a gene; V was cut back by 5 bases and J by 2 bases. CDR3 nucleotides: TGCGCCAGCAGCGCACAGGGGGGGGGCCGGACTAATGAAAAACTGTTTTTT. This encodes CASSAQGGGRTNEKLFF.

The chain uses TRBV19 and TRBJ2-7; 8 nucleotides match TRBD2. Germline CDR1 is LNHDA and CDR2 is SQIVND (reference sequence). J was trimmed by 2 bases and V by 4 bases; bases with no gene match: 4. This CDR3 has 14 residues. The CDR3 here is CASSSGGNTYEQYF. In DNA form, the CDR3 reads TGTGCCAGTAGTAGCGGGGGGAATACCTACGAGCAGTACTTC.

This chain joins TRBV7-9 and TRBJ2-1, with 11 bases that match TRBD1. Per germline, CDR1 SEHNR and CDR2 FQNEAQ (reference sequence). J was trimmed by 6 bases and V by 6 bases; bases with no gene match: 10. CDR3 size: 16 residues. This chain's CDR3 is CASRFPGQGEVNEQFF. CDR3 coding DNA: TGTGCCAGCAGATTTCCGGGACAGGGGGAGGTCAATGAGCAGTTCTTC.

This clone was recorded at least ten times. The V call is TRBV5-6, the J call TRBJ1-5; no definite D call. This CDR3 is 15 amino acids long. Trimming pared 3 bases from V and 0 bases from J, leaving 10 bases between. From germline, CDR1 is SGHDT and CDR2 YYEEEE. As DNA, the CDR3 is TGTGCCAGCAGCTCCGGACTGTATAGCAATCAGCCCCAGCATTTT. Encoded protein: CASSSGLYSNQPQHF.

The genes are TRBV18 and TRBJ1-2; TRBD1 agrees at 7 bases. J was trimmed by 8 bases and V by 3 bases; bases with no gene match: 6. The germline gives CDR1 KGHSH, CDR2 LQKENI. The CDR3 runs to 13 residues. In DNA, the CDR3 is TGTGCCAGCTCACCCAACACAGGGGAAGGCTACACCTTC. This translates into CASSPNTGEGYTF.

The chain joins TRBV9 to TRBJ2-5, with 7 bases that match TRBD2. V shed 0 bases and J 4 bases; nucleotides not matched to a gene: 0. The germline V gene encodes CDR1 SGDLS and CDR2 YYNGEE. This CDR3 is built from 13 residues. CDR3: CASSVGLAETQYF. Written as DNA, the CDR3 is TGTGCCAGCAGCGTAGGACTAGCAGAGACCCAGTACTTC.

This chain connects TRBV6-6 to TRBJ1-5; unclear D gene. Trimming stripped 4 bases from V and 3 bases from J, with 10 bases between. Germline loops: CDR1 MNHNY, CDR2 SVGAGI (reference sequence). This CDR3 spans 14 amino acids. In DNA, the CDR3 is TGTGCCAGCAGTTTGGCAGGCAACAATCAGCCCCAGCATTTT. Translating it yields CASSLAGNNQPQHF.

CDR3 loop: CASSDARLAGGGGWDTQYF. The CDR3 DNA sequence: TGTGCCAGCAGCGATGCCCGTCTAGCGGGGGGTGGGGGTTGGGATACGCAGTATTTT. The chain is built from TRBV7-2 and TRBJ2-3; TRBD2 matches at 11 bases. The V gene's germline CDR1 is SGHTA and CDR2 FQGNSA. Trimming at V came to 5 bases and at J to 6 bases, leaving 19 bases not matched to a gene. CDR3 length: 19 amino acids. The full variable domain, completed using reference TRBV7-2 and TRBJ2-3, is GAGVSQSPSNKVTEKGKDVELRCDPISGHTALYWYRQSLGQGLEFLIYFQGNSAPDKSGLPSDRFSAERTGGSVSTLTIQRTQQEDSAVYLCASSDARLAGGGGWDTQYFGPGTRLTVL.

V is TRBV29-1 and J is TRBJ2-7; the D gene is possibly TRBD1 (6 bases). The CDR3 is 14 amino acids. The V end was cut by 6 bases, the J end by 0 bases, with 15 bases between. Germline V gives CDR1 SQVTM, CDR2 ANQGSEA. DNA for the CDR3: TGCAGCGTCGCCCGACAGGTCAGCTCCTACGAGCAGTACTTC. This encodes CSVARQVSSYEQYF.

The chain joins TRBV25-1 to TRBJ1-1; TRBD1 matches 11 bases. The CDR3 contains 14 residues. V lost 4 bases to trimming and J lost 10 bases; unmatched junction nucleotides: 8. Germline lookup yields CDR1 MGHDK and CDR2 SYGVNS. The CDR3 DNA follows: TGTGCCAGCAGTGGCTCCGGACAGGGGGCGTTAGCTTTCTTT. Protein sequence: CASSGSGQGALAFF.

The J gene is TRBJ1-5, the V gene TRBV7-2, with 10 bases that match TRBD1. J was trimmed by 1 base and V by 3 bases; bases with no gene match: 3. This CDR3 spans 16 amino acids. The V gene's germline CDR1 is SGHTA and CDR2 FQGNSA. The DNA for the CDR3 is TGTGCCAGCAGCTTTGGGACAGGGGCAAGCAATCAGCCCCAGCATTTT. Its translation is CASSFGTGASNQPQHF.

The CDR3 loop reads CASSQERGIATGELFF. As DNA, the CDR3 is TGCGCCAGCAGCCAAGAGCGGGGGATTGCCACCGGGGAGCTGTTTTTT. This chain connects TRBV4-3 to TRBJ2-2, with 7 bases lining up with TRBD2. From germline, CDR1 is LGHNA and CDR2 YSLEER. The CDR3 contains 16 residues. The trim removed 0 bases at V and 4 bases at J, leaving 5 bases unmatched.

The V gene is TRBV7-9, the J gene TRBJ1-4, with TRBD1 as a possible D gene (5 bases). V was shortened by 5 bases and J by 8 bases, with 9 bases between the two germline ends. From germline, CDR1 is SEHNR and CDR2 FQNEAQ (reference sequence). This CDR3 comprises 12 residues. As DNA, the CDR3 is TGTGCCAGCAGCCCGGGGGGGGAAAAACTGTTTTTT. Protein product: CASSPGGEKLFF.

CDR3 coding DNA: TGTGCCATCAGTGAGTCCGGGGGGTGGACCTACGAGCAGTACTTC. Translation gives CAISESGGWTYEQYF. The gene calls are TRBV10-3 and TRBJ2-7; 7 bases are a match to TRBD2. There are 15 residues in the CDR3. Germline CDR1 is ENHRY and CDR2 is SYGVKD. The V segment lost 0 bases and the J segment 2 bases; nucleotides outside the gene matches: 4.

This chain links TRBV9 with TRBJ2-1, with TRBD2 as a possible D gene (5 bases). Per germline, CDR1 SGDLS and CDR2 YYNGEE. CDR3 length equals 14 residues. V shed 0 bases and J shed 9 bases, with 13 bases lying between them. DNA of the CDR3: TGTGCCAGCAGCGTAGGTTCACTCGGGGTTGAGCAGTTCTTC. It is translated as CASSVGSLGVEQFF. The whole variable domain, remainder taken from reference TRBV9 and TRBJ2-1, is DSGVTQTPKHLITATGQRVTLRCSPRSGDLSVYWYQQSLDQGLQFLIQYYNGEERAKGNILERFSAQQFPDLHSELNLSSLELGDSALYFCASSVGSLGVEQFFGPGTRLTVL.

The chain links TRBV10-3 to TRBJ2-3; 9 nucleotides line up with TRBD2. The germline V gene has CDR1 ENHRY and CDR2 SYGVKD. CDR3 length equals 15 residues. Trimming removed 8 bases from V and 2 bases from J; junction bases left unmatched: 8. The DNA of the CDR3 is TGTGCCATCCGACGAGCGGGGGGAGCCACAGATACGCAGTATTTT. Protein: CAIRRAGGATDTQYF.

J is TRBJ2-7 and V is TRBV27; D gene uncertain. Germline V CDR1 and CDR2: MNHEY, SMNVEV (reference sequence). Trimming removed 4 bases from V and 2 bases from J, with 15 bases in between. The CDR3 length is 15 residues. CDR3 nucleotide sequence: TGTGCCAGCAGTTCCCACGGGTCCCGAACCTACGAGCAGTACTTC. This codes for CASSSHGSRTYEQYF.

Here the CDR3 DNA reads TGTGCCTGGAGTCGACAGGGCCGGAGGCAGCCCCAGCATTTT. It encodes CAWSRQGRRQPQHF. J is TRBJ1-5 and V is TRBV30; 7 nucleotides match TRBD1. Germline CDR1 reads GTSNPN; CDR2 reads SVGIG (reference sequence). The CDR3 consists of 14 residues. J was trimmed by 7 bases and V by 2 bases; bases with no gene match: 8.

The rearrangement links TRBV6-4 to TRBJ1-1, with D perhaps TRBD1 (6 bases). With 6 bases removed from V and 2 bases from J, the gap between germline ends came to 16 bases. Germline CDR1 reads MRHNA; CDR2 reads SNTAGT. This CDR3 region has 15 residues. The chain's CDR3 is CASRETGTPNTEAFF. As DNA, the CDR3 is TGTGCCAGCAGGGAAACCGGGACACCCAACACTGAAGCTTTCTTT.

The chain is built from TRBV20-1 and TRBJ2-5; 10 positions agree with TRBD2. The length of the CDR3 is 11 residues. Germline CDR1 is DFQATT and CDR2 is SNEGSKA (reference sequence). This CDR3 reads CSRLAGETQYF. The CDR3 nucleotides read TGCAGCCGACTAGCGGGAGAGACCCAGTACTTC.